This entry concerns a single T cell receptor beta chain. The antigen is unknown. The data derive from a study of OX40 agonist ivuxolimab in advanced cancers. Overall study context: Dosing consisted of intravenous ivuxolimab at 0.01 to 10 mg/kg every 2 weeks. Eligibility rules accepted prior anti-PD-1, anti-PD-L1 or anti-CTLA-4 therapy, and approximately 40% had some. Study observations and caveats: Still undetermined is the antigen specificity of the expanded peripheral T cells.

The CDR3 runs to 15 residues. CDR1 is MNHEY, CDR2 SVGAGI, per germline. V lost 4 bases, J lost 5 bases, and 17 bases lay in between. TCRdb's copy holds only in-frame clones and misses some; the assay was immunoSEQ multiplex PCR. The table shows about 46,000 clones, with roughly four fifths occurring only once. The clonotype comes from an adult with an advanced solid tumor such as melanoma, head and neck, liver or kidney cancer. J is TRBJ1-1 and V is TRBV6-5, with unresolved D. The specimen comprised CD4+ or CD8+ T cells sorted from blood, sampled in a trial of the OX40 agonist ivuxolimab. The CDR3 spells CASSLQTDLGTEAFF. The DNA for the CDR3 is TGTGCCAGCAGTTTACAGACGGATTTGGGGACTGAAGCTTTCTTT.